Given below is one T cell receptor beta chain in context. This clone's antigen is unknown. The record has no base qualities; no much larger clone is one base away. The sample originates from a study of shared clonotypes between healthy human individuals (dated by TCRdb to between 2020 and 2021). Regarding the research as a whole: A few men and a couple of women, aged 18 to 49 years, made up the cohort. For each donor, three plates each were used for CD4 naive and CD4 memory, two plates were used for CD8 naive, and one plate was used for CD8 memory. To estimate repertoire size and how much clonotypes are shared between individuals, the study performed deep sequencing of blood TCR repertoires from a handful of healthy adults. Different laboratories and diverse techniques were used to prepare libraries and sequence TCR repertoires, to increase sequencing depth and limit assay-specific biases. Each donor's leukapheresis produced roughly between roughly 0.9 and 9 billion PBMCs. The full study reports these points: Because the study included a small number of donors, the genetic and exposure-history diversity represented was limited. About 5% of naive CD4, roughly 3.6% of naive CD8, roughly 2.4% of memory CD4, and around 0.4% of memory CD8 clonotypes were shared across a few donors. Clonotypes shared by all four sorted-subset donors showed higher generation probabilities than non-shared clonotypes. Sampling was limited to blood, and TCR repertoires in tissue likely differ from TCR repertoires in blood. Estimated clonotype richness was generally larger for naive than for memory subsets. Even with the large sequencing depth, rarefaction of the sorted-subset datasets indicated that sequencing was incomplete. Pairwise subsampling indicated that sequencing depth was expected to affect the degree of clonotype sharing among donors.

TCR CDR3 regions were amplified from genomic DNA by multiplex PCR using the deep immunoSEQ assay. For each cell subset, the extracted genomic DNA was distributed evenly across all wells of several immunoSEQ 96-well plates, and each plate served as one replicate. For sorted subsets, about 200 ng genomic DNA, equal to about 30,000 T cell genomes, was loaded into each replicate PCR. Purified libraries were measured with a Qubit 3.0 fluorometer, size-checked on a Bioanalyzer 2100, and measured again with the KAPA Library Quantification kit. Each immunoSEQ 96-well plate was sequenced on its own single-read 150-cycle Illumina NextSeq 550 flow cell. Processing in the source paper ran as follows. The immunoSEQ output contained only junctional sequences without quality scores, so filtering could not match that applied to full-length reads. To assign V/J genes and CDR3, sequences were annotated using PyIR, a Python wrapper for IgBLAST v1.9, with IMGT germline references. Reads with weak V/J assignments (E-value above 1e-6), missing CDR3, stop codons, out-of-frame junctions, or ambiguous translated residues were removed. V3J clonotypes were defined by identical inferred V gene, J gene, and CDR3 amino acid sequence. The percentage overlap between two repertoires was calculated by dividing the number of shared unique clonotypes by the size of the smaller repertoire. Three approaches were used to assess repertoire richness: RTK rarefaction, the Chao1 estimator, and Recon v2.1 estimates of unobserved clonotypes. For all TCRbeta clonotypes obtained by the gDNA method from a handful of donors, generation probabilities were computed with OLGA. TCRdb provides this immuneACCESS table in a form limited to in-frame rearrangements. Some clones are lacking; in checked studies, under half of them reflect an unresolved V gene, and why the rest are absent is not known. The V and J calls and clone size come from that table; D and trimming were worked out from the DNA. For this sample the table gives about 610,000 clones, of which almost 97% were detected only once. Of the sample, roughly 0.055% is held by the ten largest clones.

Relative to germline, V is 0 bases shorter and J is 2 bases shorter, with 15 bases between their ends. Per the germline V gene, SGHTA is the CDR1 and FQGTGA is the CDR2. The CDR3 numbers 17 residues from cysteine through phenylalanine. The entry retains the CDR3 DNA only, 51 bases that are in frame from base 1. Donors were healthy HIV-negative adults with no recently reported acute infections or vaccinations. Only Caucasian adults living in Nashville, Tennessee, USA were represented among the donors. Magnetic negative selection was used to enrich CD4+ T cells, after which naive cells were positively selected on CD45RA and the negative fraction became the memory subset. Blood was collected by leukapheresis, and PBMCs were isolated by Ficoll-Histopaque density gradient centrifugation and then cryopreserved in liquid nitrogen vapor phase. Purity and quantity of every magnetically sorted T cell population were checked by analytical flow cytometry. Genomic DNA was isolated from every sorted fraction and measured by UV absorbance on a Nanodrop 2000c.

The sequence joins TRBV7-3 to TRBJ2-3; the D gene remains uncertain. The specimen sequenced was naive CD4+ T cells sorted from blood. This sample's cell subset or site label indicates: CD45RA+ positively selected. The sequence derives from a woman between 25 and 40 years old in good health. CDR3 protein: CASSLTRQSTHTDTQYF. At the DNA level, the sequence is TGTGCCAGCAGCTTAACTCGGCAGAGCACACACACAGATACGCAGTATTTT. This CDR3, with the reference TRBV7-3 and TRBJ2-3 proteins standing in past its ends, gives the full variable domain GAGVSQTPSNKVTEKGKYVELRCDPISGHTALYWYRQSLGQGPEFLIYFQGTGAADDSGLPNDRFFAVRPEGSVSTLKIQRTERGDSAVYLCASSLTRQSTHTDTQYFGPGTRLTVL.